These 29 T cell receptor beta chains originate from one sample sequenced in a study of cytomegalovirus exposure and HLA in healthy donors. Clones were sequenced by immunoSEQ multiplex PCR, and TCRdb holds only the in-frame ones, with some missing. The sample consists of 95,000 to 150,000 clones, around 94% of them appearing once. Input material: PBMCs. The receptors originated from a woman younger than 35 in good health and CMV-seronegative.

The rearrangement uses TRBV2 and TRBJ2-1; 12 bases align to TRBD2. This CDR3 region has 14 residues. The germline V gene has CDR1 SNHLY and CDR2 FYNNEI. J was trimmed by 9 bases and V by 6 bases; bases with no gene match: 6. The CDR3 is CASSGTSGFGEQFF. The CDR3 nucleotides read TGTGCCAGCAGCGGGACTAGCGGGTTCGGTGAGCAGTTCTTC.

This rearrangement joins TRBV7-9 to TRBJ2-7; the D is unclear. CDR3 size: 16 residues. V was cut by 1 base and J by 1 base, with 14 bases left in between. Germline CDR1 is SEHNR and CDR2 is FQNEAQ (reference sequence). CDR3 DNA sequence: TGTGCCAGCAGCTTAGACGTCAGGCCTACTTCCTACGAGCAGTACTTC. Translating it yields CASSLDVRPTSYEQYF.

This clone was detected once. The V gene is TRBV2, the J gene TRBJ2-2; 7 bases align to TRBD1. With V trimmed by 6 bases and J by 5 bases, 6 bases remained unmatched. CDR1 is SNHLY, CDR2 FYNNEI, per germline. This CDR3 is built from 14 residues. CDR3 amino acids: CASRGQQGTGELFF. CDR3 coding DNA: TGTGCCAGCAGGGGTCAACAGGGGACCGGGGAGCTGTTTTTT.

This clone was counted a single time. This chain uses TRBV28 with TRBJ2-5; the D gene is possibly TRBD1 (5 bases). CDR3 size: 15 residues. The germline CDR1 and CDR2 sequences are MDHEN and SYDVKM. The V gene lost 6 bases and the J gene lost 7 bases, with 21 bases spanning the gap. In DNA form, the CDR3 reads TGTGCCAGCAGCTTAATAGAGACAGCCCGGGTGACCCAGTACTTC. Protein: CASSLIETARVTQYF.

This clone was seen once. The CDR3 is CASRAWGETYEQYF. In DNA, the CDR3 is TGTGCCAGTAGGGCGTGGGGGGAAACCTACGAGCAGTACTTC. The chain has TRBV19 and TRBJ2-7; a weak D match, TRBD2 (6 bases). This CDR3 comprises 14 residues. Trimming pared 6 bases from V and 2 bases from J, leaving 14 bases between. CDR1 is LNHDA, CDR2 SQIVND, per germline (reference sequence).

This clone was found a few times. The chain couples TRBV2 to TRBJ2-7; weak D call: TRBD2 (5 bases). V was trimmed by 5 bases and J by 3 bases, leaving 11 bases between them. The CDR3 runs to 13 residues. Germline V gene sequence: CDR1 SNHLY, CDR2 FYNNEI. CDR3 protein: CASSTGEYYEQYF. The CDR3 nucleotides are TGTGCCAGCAGTACTGGGGAGTACTACGAGCAGTACTTC. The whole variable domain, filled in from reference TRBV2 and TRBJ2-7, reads EPEVTQTPSHQVTQMGQEVILRCVPISNHLYFYWYRQILGQKVEFLVSFYNNEISEKSEIFDDQFSVERPDGSNFTLKIRSTKLEDSAMYFCASSTGEYYEQYFGPGTRLTVT.

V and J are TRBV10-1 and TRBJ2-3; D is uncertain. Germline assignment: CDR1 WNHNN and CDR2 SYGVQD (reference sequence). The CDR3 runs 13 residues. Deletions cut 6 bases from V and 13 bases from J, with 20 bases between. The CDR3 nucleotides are TGCGCCAGCAGAAATACAGCATCCTCCCCGGAGTATTTT. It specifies CASRNTASSPEYF.

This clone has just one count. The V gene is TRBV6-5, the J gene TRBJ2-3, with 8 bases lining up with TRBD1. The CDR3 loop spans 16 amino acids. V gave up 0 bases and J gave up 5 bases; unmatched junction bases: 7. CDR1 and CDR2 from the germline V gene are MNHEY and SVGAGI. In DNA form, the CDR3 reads TGTGCCAGCAGTTACTCGGGGCAGGGGGCGGTAGATACGCAGTATTTT. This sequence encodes CASSYSGQGAVDTQYF.

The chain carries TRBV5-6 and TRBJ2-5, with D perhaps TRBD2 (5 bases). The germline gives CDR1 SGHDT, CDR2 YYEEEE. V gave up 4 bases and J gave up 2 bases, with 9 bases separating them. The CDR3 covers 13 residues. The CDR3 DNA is TGTGCCAGCAGCCGGGGAGTACAAGAGACCCAGTACTTC. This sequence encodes CASSRGVQETQYF. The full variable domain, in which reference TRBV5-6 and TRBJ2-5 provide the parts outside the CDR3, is DAGVTQSPTHLIKTRGQQVTLRCSPKSGHDTVSWYQQALGQGPQFIFQYYEEEERQRGNFPDRFSGHQFPNYSSELNVNALLLGDSALYLCASSRGVQETQYFGPGTRLLVL.

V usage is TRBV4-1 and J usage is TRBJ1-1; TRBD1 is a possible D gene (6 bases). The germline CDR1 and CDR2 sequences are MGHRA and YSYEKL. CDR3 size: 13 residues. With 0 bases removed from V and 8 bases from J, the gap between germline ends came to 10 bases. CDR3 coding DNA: TGCGCCAGCAGCCAAGAGGGACAATTGGAAGCTTTCTTT. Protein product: CASSQEGQLEAFF.

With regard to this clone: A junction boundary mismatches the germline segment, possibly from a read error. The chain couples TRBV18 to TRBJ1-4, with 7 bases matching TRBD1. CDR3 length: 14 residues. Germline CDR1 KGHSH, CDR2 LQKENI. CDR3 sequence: CASSPPGQRNQLFF. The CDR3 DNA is TGTGCCAGCTCTCCACCGGGACAGCGGAACCAACTGTTTTTT.

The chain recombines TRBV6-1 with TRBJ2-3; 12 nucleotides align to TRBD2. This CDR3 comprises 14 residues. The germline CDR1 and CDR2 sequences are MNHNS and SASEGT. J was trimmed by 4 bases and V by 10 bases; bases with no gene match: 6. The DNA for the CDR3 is TGTGCCATCACGACTAGCGGGAGATCAGATACGCAGTATTTT. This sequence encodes CAITTSGRSDTQYF.

CDR3 sequence reads: CASSERGGATDTQYF. CDR3 in DNA: TGTGCCAGCAGTGAAAGGGGGGGCGCCACAGATACGCAGTATTTT. The V call is TRBV6-1, the J call TRBJ2-3, with TRBD2 as a possible D gene (7 bases). The CDR3 sequence is 15 residues long. Per the germline V gene, CDR1 is MNHNS and CDR2 is SASEGT. V was clipped by 2 bases and J by 2 bases, with 11 bases between them.

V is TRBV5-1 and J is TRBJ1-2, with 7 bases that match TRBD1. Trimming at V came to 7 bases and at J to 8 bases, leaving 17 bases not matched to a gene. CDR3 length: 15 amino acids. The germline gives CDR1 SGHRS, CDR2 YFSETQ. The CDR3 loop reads CASATGTSKSMGYTF. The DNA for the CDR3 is TGCGCCAGCGCGACAGGGACCTCTAAAAGTATGGGCTACACCTTC.

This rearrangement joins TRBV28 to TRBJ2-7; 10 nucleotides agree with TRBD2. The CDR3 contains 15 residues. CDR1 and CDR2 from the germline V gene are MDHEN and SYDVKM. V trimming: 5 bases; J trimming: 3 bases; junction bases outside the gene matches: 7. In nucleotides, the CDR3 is TGTGCCAGCAGTCATCCAGCTAGCGGGAGCTACGAGCAGTACTTC. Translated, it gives CASSHPASGSYEQYF. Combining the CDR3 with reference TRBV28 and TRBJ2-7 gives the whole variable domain DVKVTQSSRYLVKRTGEKVFLECVQDMDHENMFWYRQDPGLGLRLIYFSYDVKMKEKGDIPEGYSVSREKKERFSLILESASTNQTSMYLCASSHPASGSYEQYFGPGTRLTVT.

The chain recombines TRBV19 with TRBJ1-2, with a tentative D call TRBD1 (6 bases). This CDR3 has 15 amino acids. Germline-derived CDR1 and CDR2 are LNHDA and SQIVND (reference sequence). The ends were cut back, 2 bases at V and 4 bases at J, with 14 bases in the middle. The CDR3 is CASSISRGLGYGYTF. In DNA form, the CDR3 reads TGTGCCAGTAGTATAAGCAGGGGCCTCGGCTATGGCTACACCTTC.

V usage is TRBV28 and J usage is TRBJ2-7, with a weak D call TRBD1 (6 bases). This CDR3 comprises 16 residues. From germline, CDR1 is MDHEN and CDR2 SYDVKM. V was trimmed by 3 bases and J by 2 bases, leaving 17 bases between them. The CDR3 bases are TGTGCCAGCAGTTTGGGCCCGGACAGCCCGACCTACGAGCAGTACTTC. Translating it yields CASSLGPDSPTYEQYF.

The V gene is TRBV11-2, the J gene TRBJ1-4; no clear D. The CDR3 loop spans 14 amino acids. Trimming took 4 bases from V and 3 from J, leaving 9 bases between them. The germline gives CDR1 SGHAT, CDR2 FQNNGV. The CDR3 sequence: CASSSEGSNEKLFF. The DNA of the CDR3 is TGTGCCAGCAGCTCCGAGGGCTCTAATGAAAAACTGTTTTTT.

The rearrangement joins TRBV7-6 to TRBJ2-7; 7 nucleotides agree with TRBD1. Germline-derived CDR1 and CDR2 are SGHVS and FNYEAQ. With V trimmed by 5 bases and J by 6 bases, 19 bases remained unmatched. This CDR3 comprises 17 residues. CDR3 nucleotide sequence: TGTGCCAGCAGCCCCTACCTGGGACAGAATTTTGGCGCCGAGCAGTACTTC. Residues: CASSPYLGQNFGAEQYF.

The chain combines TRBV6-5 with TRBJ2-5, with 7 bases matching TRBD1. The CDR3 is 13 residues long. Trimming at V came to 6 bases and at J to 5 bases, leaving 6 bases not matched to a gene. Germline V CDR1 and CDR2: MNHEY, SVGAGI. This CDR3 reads CASRAGGRETQYF. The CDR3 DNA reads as TGTGCCAGCAGAGCAGGGGGTCGGGAGACCCAGTACTTC.

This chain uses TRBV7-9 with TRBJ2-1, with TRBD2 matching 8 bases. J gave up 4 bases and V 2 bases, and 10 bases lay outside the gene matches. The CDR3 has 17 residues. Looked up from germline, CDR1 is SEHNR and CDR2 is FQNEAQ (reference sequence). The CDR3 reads CASSLWGSGNKYNEQFF. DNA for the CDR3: TGTGCCAGCAGCTTATGGGGTAGCGGGAATAAGTACAATGAGCAGTTCTTC.

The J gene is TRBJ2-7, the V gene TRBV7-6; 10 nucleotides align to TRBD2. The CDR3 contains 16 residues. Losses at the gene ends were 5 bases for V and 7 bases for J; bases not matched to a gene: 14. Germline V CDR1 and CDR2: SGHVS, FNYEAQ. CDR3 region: CASSPPGVAGGSEQYF. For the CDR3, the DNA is TGTGCCAGCAGCCCCCCCGGGGTAGCGGGAGGTTCTGAGCAGTACTTC.

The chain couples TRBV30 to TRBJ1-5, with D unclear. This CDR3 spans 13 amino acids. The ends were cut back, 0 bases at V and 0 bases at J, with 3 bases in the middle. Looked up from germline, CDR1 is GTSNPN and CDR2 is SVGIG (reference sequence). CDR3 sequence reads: CAWSVRSNQPQHF. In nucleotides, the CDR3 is TGTGCCTGGAGTGTGCGTAGCAATCAGCCCCAGCATTTT.

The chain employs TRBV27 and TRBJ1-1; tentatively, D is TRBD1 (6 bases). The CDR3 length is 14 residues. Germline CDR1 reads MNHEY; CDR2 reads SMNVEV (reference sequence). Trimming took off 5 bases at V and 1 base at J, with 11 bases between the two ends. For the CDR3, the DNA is TGTGCCAGCAGTGCTCCAGGGGAGAACACTGAAGCTTTCTTT. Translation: CASSAPGENTEAFF.

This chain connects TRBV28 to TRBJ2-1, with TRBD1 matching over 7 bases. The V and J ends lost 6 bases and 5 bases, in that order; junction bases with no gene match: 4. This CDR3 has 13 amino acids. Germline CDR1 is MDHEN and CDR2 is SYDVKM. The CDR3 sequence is CASRQGINNEQFF. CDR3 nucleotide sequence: TGTGCCAGCAGACAGGGGATCAACAATGAGCAGTTCTTC.

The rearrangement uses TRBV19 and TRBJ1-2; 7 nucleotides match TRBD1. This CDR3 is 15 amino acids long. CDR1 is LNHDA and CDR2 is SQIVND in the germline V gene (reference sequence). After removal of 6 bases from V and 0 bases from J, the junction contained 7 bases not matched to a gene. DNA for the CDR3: TGTGCCAGTAGACCCTCGGGACAGACTAACTATGGCTACACCTTC. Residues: CASRPSGQTNYGYTF.

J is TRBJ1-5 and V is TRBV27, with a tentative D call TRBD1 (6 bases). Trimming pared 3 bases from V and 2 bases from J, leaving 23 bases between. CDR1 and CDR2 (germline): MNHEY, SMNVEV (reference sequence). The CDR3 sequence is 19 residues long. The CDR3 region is CASSFRLFPGGGRNQPQHF. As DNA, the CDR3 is TGTGCCAGCAGTTTTAGACTCTTCCCGGGGGGGGGCCGCAATCAGCCCCAGCATTTT.

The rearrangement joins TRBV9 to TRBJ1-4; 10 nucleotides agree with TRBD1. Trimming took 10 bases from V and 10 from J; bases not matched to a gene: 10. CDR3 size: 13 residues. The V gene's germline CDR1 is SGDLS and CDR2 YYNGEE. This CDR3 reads CAYGGTGVGKLFF. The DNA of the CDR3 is TGTGCCTACGGCGGGACAGGGGTGGGAAAACTGTTTTTT. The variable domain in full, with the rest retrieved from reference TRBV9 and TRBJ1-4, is DSGVTQTPKHLITATGQRVTLRCSPRSGDLSVYWYQQSLDQGLQFLIQYYNGEERAKGNILERFSAQQFPDLHSELNLSSLELGDSALYFCAYGGTGVGKLFFGSGTQLSVL.

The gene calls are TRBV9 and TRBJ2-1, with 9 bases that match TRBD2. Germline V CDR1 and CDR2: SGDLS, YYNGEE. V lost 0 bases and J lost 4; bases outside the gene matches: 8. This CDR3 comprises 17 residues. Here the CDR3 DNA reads TGTGCCAGCAGCGTAGCCCCGACTAGCGGTTATTACAATGAGCAGTTCTTC. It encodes CASSVAPTSGYYNEQFF.